This entry lists 2 T cell receptor beta chains sequenced from one sample in a study of shared clonotypes between healthy human individuals. Some clones are missing from TCRdb's copy, which holds only in-frame ones; the method was immunoSEQ multiplex PCR. Of about 680,000 clones listed, around 92% are singletons. The naive CD8 fraction comprised CD45RO-negative cells positively selected for CCR7 and excluded terminally differentiated effector memory CD45RA+ cells. Sequencing was performed on naive CD8+ T cells sorted from blood. These receptors were collected from a man in his thirties or forties in good health.

The chain combines TRBV7-3 with TRBJ1-1; unclear D gene. The germline gives CDR1 SGHTA, CDR2 FQGTGA. Deletions cut 2 bases from V and 0 bases from J, with 7 bases between. The CDR3 runs 14 residues. The CDR3 here is CASSLGVMNTEAFF. In DNA, the CDR3 is TGTGCCAGCAGCTTAGGGGTTATGAACACTGAAGCTTTCTTT.

Notes on this clone: This CDR3 is also generated by other DNA sequences in the sample. The chain links TRBV9 to TRBJ1-5; maybe TRBD1 (5 bases). V shed 1 base and J shed 4 bases, with 9 bases lying between them. CDR3 size: 14 residues. Germline V gives CDR1 SGDLS, CDR2 YYNGEE. The CDR3 region has the DNA TGTGCCAGCAGCGTATGGGGGGGGAATCAGCCCCAGCATTTT. This codes for CASSVWGGNQPQHF.